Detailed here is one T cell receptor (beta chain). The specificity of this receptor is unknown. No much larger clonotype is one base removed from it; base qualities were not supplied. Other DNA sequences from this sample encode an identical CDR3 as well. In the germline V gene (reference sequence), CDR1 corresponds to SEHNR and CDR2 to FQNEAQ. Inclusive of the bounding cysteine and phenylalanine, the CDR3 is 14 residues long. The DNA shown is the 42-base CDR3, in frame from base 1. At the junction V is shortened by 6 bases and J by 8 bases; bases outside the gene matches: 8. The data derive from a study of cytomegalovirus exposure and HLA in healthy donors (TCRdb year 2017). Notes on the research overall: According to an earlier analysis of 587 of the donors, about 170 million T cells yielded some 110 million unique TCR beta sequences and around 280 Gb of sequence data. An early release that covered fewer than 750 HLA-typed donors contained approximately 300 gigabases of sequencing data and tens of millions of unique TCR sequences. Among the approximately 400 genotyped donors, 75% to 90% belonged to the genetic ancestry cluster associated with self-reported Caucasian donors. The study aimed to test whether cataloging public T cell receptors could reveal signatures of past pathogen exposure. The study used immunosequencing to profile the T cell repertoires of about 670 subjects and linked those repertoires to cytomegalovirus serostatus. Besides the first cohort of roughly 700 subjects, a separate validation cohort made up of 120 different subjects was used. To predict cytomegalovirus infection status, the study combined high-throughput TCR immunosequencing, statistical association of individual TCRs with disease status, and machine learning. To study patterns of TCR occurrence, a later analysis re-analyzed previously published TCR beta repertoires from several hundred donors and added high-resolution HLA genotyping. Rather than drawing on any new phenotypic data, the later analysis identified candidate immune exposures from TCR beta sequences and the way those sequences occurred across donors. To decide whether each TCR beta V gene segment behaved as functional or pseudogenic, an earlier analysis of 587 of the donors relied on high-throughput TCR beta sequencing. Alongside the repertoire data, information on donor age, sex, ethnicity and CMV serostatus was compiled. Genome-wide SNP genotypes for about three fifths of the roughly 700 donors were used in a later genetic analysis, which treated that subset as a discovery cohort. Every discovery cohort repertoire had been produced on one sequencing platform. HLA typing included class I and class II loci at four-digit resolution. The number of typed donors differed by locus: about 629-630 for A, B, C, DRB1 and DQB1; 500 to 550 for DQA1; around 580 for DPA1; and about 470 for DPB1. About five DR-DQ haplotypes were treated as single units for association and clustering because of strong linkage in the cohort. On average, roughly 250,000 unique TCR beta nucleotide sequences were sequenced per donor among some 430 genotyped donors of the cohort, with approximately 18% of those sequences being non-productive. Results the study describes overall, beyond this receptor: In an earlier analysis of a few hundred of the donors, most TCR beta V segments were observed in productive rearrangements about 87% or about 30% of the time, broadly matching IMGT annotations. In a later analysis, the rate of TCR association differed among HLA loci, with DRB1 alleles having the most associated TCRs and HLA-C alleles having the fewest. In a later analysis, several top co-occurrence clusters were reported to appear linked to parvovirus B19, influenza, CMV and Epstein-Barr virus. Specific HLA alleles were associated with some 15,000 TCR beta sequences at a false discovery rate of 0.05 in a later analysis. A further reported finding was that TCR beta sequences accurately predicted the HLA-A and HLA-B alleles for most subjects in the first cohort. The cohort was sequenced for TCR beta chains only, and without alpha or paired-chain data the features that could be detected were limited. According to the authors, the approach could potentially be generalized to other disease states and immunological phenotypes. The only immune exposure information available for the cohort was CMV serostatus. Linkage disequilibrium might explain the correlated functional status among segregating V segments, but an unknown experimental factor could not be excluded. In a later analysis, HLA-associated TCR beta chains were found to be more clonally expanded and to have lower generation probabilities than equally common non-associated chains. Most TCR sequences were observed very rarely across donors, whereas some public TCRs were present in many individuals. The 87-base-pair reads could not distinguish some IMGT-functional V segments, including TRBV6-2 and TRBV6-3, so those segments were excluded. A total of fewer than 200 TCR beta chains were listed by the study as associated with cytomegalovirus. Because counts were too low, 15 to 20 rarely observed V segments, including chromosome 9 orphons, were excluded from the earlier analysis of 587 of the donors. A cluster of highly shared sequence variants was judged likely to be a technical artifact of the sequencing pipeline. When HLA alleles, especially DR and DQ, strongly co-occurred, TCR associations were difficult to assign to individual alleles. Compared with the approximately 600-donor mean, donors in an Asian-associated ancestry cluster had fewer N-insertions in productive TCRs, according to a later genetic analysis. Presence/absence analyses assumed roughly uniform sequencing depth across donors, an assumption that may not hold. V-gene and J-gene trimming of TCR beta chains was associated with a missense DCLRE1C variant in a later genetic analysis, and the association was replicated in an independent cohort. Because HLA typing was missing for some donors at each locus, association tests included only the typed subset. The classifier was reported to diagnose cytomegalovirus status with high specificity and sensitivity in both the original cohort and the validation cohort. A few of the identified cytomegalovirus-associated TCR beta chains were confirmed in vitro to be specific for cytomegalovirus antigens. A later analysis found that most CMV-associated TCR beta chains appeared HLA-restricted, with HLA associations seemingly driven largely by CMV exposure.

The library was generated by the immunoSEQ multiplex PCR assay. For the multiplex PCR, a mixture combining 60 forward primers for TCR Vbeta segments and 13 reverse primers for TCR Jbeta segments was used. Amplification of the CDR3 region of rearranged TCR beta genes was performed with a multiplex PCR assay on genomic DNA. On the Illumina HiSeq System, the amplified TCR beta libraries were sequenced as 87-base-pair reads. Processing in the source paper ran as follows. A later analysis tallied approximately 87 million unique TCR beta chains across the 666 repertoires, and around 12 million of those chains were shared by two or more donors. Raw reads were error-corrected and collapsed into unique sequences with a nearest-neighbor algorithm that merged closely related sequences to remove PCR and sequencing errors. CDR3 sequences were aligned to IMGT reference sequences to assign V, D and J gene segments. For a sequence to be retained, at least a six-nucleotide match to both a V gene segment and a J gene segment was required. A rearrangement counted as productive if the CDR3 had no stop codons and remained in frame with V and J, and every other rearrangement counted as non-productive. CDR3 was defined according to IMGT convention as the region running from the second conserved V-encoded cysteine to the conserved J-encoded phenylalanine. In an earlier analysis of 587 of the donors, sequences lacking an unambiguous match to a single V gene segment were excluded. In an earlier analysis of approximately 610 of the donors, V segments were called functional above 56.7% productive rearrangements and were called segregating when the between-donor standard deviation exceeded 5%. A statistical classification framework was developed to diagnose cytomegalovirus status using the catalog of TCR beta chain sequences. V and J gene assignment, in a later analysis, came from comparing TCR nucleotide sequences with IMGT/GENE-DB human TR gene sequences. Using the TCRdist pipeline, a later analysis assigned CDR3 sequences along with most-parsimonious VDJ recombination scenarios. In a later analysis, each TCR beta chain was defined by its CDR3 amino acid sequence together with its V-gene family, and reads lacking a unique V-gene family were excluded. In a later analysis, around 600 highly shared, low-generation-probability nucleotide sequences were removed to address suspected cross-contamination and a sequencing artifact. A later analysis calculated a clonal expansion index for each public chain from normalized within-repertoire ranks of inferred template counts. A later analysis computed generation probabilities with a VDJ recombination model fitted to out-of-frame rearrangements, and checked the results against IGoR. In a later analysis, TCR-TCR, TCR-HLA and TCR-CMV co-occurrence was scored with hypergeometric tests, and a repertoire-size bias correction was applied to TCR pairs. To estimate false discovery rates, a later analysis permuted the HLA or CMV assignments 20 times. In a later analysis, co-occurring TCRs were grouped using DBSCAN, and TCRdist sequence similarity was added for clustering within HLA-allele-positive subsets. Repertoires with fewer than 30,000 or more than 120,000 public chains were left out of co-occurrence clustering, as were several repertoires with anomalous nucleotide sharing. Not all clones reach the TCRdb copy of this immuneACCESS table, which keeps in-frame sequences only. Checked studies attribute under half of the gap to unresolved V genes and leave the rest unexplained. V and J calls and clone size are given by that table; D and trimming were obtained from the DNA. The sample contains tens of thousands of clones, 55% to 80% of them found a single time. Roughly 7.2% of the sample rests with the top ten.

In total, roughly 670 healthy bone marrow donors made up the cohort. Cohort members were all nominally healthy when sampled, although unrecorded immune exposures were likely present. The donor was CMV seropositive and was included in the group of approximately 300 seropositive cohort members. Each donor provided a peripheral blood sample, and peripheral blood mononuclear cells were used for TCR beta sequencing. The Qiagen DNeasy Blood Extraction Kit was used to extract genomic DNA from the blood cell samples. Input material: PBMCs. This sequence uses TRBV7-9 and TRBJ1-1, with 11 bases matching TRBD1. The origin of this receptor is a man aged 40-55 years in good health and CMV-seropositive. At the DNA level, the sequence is TGTGCCAGCAGGGGCGGGACAGGGGGGTTCGAAGCTTTCTTT. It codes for CASRGGTGGFEAFF.